This T cell receptor beta chain was captured by sequencing in a study of T cells in Graves' hyperthyroidism and ophthalmopathy. As for the study in general: Upon initial diagnosis and before any treatment, peripheral blood was collected. Study conclusions and caveats: Within blood appeared most thyroid clonotypes that had expanded above 0.001.

This clonotype occurred a few times. Antigen unknown. A junction end diverges from the germline sequence, so it may reflect a read error. What was amplified from RNA transcripts were TCR beta CDR3 regions. First-round RT-PCR targeting the TCR CDR3 was performed with the HTBI primer set. TCRdb redid the calling of the multiplex PCR reads with MiXCR, one entry per CDR3 protein. The data show hundreds of thousands of distinct CDR3 sequences, around 16% seen once. Germline lookup yields CDR1 KGHSH and CDR2 LQKENI. The CDR3 is 16 amino acids. The specimen was blood. The chain recombines TRBV18 with TRBJ2-1, with TRBD2 as a possible D gene (5 bases). The sequence was collected from a woman between 18 and 29 years old with Graves' hyperthyroidism. The CDR3 here is CASSPLRTAYYNEQLF. The CDR3 nucleotides are TGTGCCAGCTCACCACTAAGGACTGCCTACTACAATGAGCAGCTCTTC.